A single sample is the source of the 7 T cell receptor beta chains below, sequenced in a study of T cells in Graves' hyperthyroidism and ophthalmopathy. RNA transcripts were the template for amplifying TCR beta CDR3 regions. The TCR CDR3 was amplified in a first-round RT-PCR using the HTBI primer set. Using its own MiXCR run on the multiplex PCR reads, TCRdb lists one record per CDR3 protein. The table has roughly 570,000 distinct CDR3 sequences, roughly 50% seen once. What was sequenced was peripheral blood or thyroid tissue (not recorded which). The receptors stem from an adult woman with Graves' disease, either hyperthyroidism or ophthalmopathy (not recorded which).

This clonotype was detected a few times. V usage is TRBV29-1 and J usage is TRBJ1-1; possible D gene TRBD1, 6 bases. V lost 7 bases to trimming and J lost 3 bases, with 15 bases between them. The CDR3 totals 13 residues. Looked up from germline, CDR1 is SQVTM and CDR2 is ANQGSEA. The DNA of the CDR3 is TGCAGCGCAGCTCGGGGGGGCGACACTGAAGCTTTCTTT. Protein: CSAARGGDTEAFF.

Concerning this clonotype: The missing conserved phenylalanine or tryptophan at the end of this CDR3 makes a read error likely. It is unclear where the CDR3 begins or ends on the DNA, so no DNA is shown, and the CDR3 is as TCRdb lists it. The rearrangement uses TRBV2 and TRBJ1-1; whether TRBD1, the table's D call, matches the DNA was not checked. The CDR3 region is 10 residues in length, termini included. Germline CDR1 SNHLY, CDR2 FYNNEI. CDR3 in amino acids: CASSYDMGNY.

Comment on this clonotype: Since no conserved phenylalanine or tryptophan closes the CDR3, a read error is the likely cause. Because the CDR3's place on the DNA is in doubt, the DNA is left out and the CDR3 is given as listed by TCRdb. The rearrangement uses TRBV7-8 and TRBJ2-7; the D segment call TRBD2 is taken from the table without a DNA check. The CDR3 spans 10 amino acids, including both terminal residues. Germline V gene sequence: CDR1 SGHVS, CDR2 FQNEAQ. This CDR3 is CASSPEATAA.

The genes are TRBV19 and TRBJ1-5, with D possibly matching TRBD1 (5 bases). The CDR3 sequence is 21 residues long. The V gene lost 0 bases and the J gene lost 2 bases, with 26 bases spanning the gap. CDR1 is LNHDA, CDR2 SQIVND, per germline (reference sequence). The CDR3 spells CASSIETDIVEGRPGNQPQHF. The CDR3 nucleotides are TGTGCCAGTAGTATAGAGACGGACATAGTGGAGGGAAGACCCGGCAATCAGCCCCAGCATTTT.

This clonotype was counted at least ten times. The CDR3: CASRGRGSYEQYF. CDR3 sequence (DNA): TGTGCCAGTCGGGGGAGAGGCTCCTACGAGCAGTACTTC. The rearrangement links TRBV19 to TRBJ2-7; a weak D match, TRBD2 (6 bases). The CDR3 is made up of 13 amino acids. The germline V gene has CDR1 LNHDA and CDR2 SQIVND (reference sequence). V dropped 8 bases and J dropped 0 bases, with 11 bases sitting between them. Combining the CDR3 with reference TRBV19 and TRBJ2-7 gives the whole variable domain DGGITQSPKYLFRKEGQNVTLSCEQNLNHDAMYWYRQDPGQGLRLIYYSQIVNDFQKGDIAEGYSVSREKKESFPLTVTSAQKNPTAFYLCASRGRGSYEQYFGPGTRLTVT.

As regards this clonotype: A read error may explain this, as a much larger clone is one base away. This chain connects TRBV27 to TRBJ2-5; the D gene could be TRBD1 or TRBD2 (7 bases each). CDR1 is MNHEY and CDR2 is SMNVEV in the germline V gene (reference sequence). V was pared by 7 bases and J by 5 bases, with 20 bases between. The CDR3 totals 15 residues. Here the CDR3 reads CASKGQGGVLETQYF. Here the CDR3 DNA reads TGTGCCAGCAAGGGGCAGGGGGGGGTCTTGGAGACCCAGTACTTC.

This chain connects TRBV15 to TRBJ1-5; no clear D. CDR1 and CDR2 (germline): LNHNV, YYDKDF (reference sequence). V dropped 5 bases and J dropped 0 bases, with 11 bases sitting between them. The CDR3 has 15 residues. The CDR3 protein is CATSPARNSNQPQHF. CDR3 sequence (DNA): TGTGCCACCAGCCCGGCAAGGAATAGCAATCAGCCCCAGCATTTT.